Listed below are T cell receptor beta chains from one sample, sequenced in a study of blood T cell repertoires in COVID-19. Sequenced by immunoSEQ multiplex PCR; TCRdb stores in-frame clones only, minus some. This table has hundreds of thousands of clones, about 90% appearing once. The source material was peripheral blood. These receptors all stem from a woman aged 40 to 50 with COVID-19, enrolled during active disease. The CDR3 runs from the conserved cysteine through the conserved F or W. The D gene is left open where the match is weak. Some rows have no size entry. The others give once, few or many, or a class for an expanded clone.

.	TRBV5-1	TRBD2	TRBJ2-5	16	CASNPGSGRVQETQYF	TGCGCCAGCAACCCCGGGAGCGGGAGAGTCCAAGAGACCCAGTACTTC
.	TRBV24-1	TRBD1	TRBJ2-3	15	CATSNGDRATDTQYF	TGTGCCACCAGTAACGGGGACAGGGCCACAGATACGCAGTATTTT
.	TRBV4-1	TRBD2	TRBJ2-1	16	CASRAQPGLAYNEQFF	TGCGCCAGCAGGGCACAACCGGGACTAGCTTACAATGAGCAGTTCTTC
.	TRBV5-1	.	TRBJ2-7	13	CASSFEGSYEQYF	TGCGCCAGCAGCTTCGAGGGCTCCTACGAGCAGTACTTC
.	TRBV29-1	TRBD1	TRBJ1-6	13	CSVEQGEKSPLHF	TGCAGCGTTGAACAGGGGGAAAAATCACCCCTCCACTTT
once	TRBV7-2	TRBD1	TRBJ2-2	16	CASRRIGTGNTGELFF	TGTGCCAGCAGGCGTATTGGGACAGGGAATACCGGGGAGCTGTTTTTT
.	TRBV6-6	.	TRBJ1-5	12	CASKTGNQPQHF	TGTGCCAGCAAGACAGGCAATCAGCCCCAGCATTTT
.	TRBV5-5	.	TRBJ2-3	14	CASSNSNLTDTQYF	TGTGCCAGCAGCAACTCGAACCTCACAGATACGCAGTATTTT
.	TRBV29-1	.	TRBJ1-1	12	CSVENRGTEAFF	TGCAGCGTTGAAAACCGGGGCACTGAAGCTTTCTTT
.	TRBV11-2	TRBD1	TRBJ1-1	18	CASSLGPGTGGVNTEAFF	TGTGCCAGCAGCTTAGGCCCCGGGACAGGGGGGGTGAACACTGAAGCTTTCTTT
.	TRBV30	.	TRBJ1-2	13	CAFGGGFDYGYTF	TGTGCGTTTGGTGGGGGGTTTGACTATGGCTACACCTTC
.	TRBV10-3	.	TRBJ2-1	15	CAISPVASTYNEQFF	TGTGCCATCAGCCCCGTAGCGTCTACCTACAATGAGCAGTTCTTC
.	TRBV7-2	.	TRBJ2-1	14	CASGPGGRYNEQFF	TGTGCCAGCGGCCCTGGGGGCCGGTACAATGAGCAGTTCTTC
.	TRBV18	TRBD1	TRBJ2-1	13	CASSSTGGNEQFF	TGTGCCAGCTCATCGACAGGGGGCAATGAGCAGTTCTTC
.	TRBV7-8	.	TRBJ2-7	15	CASSPVSGAPLGQYF	TGTGCCAGCAGCCCGGTTAGCGGAGCCCCCTTGGGGCAGTACTTC
few	TRBV6-5	.	TRBJ1-1	15	CASSYSRERATEAFF	TGTGCCAGCAGTTACTCGAGGGAGCGGGCGACTGAAGCTTTCTTT
once	TRBV18	.	TRBJ2-5	13	CASSVFQSETQYF	TGTGCCAGCTCAGTGTTCCAGTCTGAGACCCAGTACTTC
.	TRBV10-3	.	TRBJ2-3	15	CAISESTGSTDTQYF	TGTGCCATCAGTGAGTCAACGGGTTCCACAGATACGCAGTATTTT
.	TRBV28	.	TRBJ1-2	12	CASKQGRYGYTF	TGTGCCAGTAAACAGGGTCGCTATGGCTACACCTTC
once	TRBV7-3	TRBD1	TRBJ1-2	15	CASSLLGTGSYGYTF	TGTGCCAGCAGCTTATTGGGGACAGGGTCCTATGGCTACACCTTC
.	TRBV6-5	.	TRBJ2-3	15	CASSLFRTGQDTQYF	TGTGCCAGCAGTCTTTTTCGGACGGGACAAGATACGCAGTATTTT
.	TRBV6-5	TRBD1	TRBJ1-3	15	CASRGQGYSGNTIYF	TGTGCCAGCCGGGGACAGGGATACTCTGGAAACACCATATATTTT
.	TRBV30	.	TRBJ1-5	13	CAWSVSGVGPQHF	TGTGCCTGGAGTGTATCGGGAGTCGGGCCCCAGCATTTT
.	TRBV28	TRBD2	TRBJ2-1	14	CASRTGGVFHEQFF	TGTGCCAGCAGGACGGGAGGGGTGTTCCATGAGCAGTTCTTC
.	TRBV5-1	.	TRBJ2-7	13	CASSFGGRHEQYF	TGCGCCAGCAGCTTTGGGGGGAGGCACGAGCAGTACTTC
.	TRBV9	.	TRBJ1-4	15	CASTVGPAANEKLFF	TGTGCCAGCACCGTGGGGCCGGCAGCTAATGAAAAACTGTTTTTT
.	TRBV5-8	.	TRBJ1-3	16	CASSPGSIGGRNTIYF	TGTGCCAGCAGCCCGGGGTCCATAGGTGGACGAAACACCATATATTTT
.	TRBV30	.	TRBJ1-3	13	CAWAEGSGNTIYF	TGTGCCTGGGCCGAGGGTTCTGGAAACACCATATATTTT